This entry lists 16 T cell receptor beta chains sequenced from one sample in a study of cytotoxic CD8 clonotypes in ibrutinib-treated CLL. The protocol was immunoSEQ multiplex PCR, while the TCRdb copy is restricted to in-frame clones and leaves out a portion. The sample holds about 160,000 clones, approximately 80% seen once. The source was PBMCs, collected after 24 months of ibrutinib treatment. These receptors originate from a human donor with chronic lymphocytic leukemia.

The rearrangement joins TRBV18 to TRBJ2-7; D gene uncertain. This CDR3 spans 12 amino acids. The V gene lost 5 bases and the J gene lost 4 bases, with 9 bases spanning the gap. Germline V gene sequence: CDR1 KGHSH, CDR2 LQKENI. CDR3 in amino acids: CASSEDRYEQYF. In DNA form, the CDR3 reads TGTGCCAGCTCAGAGGACCGATACGAGCAGTACTTC.

Of note for this clone: Other DNA sequences in the same sample also yield this CDR3. This chain joins TRBV20-1 and TRBJ1-1, with D hard to call. The V gene's germline CDR1 is DFQATT and CDR2 SNEGSKA (reference sequence). Trimming removed 6 bases from V and 4 bases from J, with 9 bases in between. CDR3 length equals 11 residues. CDR3 amino acids: CSASRATEAFF. The DNA of the CDR3 is TGCAGTGCAAGCCGGGCCACTGAAGCTTTCTTT.

The V gene is TRBV2, the J gene TRBJ2-5; D is perhaps TRBD2 (6 bases). Germline assignment: CDR1 SNHLY and CDR2 FYNNEI. The germline V and J ends were trimmed by 6 bases and 1 base, with 9 bases remaining between them. The CDR3 extends over 13 amino acids. CDR3 amino acids: CASRGGAQETQYF. CDR3 coding DNA: TGTGCCAGCAGGGGCGGGGCCCAAGAGACCCAGTACTTC.

The genes are TRBV5-4 and TRBJ1-1, with D hard to call. CDR1 and CDR2 (germline): SGHNT, YYREEE (reference sequence). There are 13 residues in the CDR3. V lost 5 bases, J lost 3 bases, and 11 bases lay in between. The CDR3 region is CASRQGLDTEAFF. CDR3 nucleotide sequence: TGTGCCAGCAGACAAGGACTTGACACTGAAGCTTTCTTT.

The chain carries TRBV18 and TRBJ1-2, with D unresolved. The V gene's germline CDR1 is KGHSH and CDR2 LQKENI. This CDR3 contains 12 residues. Trimming took 5 bases from V and 4 from J, leaving 8 bases between them. CDR3 protein: CASSSSLYGYTF. For the CDR3, the DNA is TGTGCCAGCTCATCCAGCCTCTATGGCTACACCTTC.

This chain connects TRBV19 to TRBJ2-1; tentatively, D is TRBD1 (6 bases). V was shortened by 10 bases and J by 2 bases, with 12 bases between the two germline ends. CDR3 size: 13 residues. Germline loops: CDR1 LNHDA, CDR2 SQIVND (reference sequence). CDR3 loop: CATRGRTYNEQFF. The CDR3 DNA sequence: TGTGCCACAAGGGGGAGAACCTACAATGAGCAGTTCTTC.

The rearrangement links TRBV15 to TRBJ2-2; D ambiguous. Germline V gene lookup returns CDR1 LNHNV and CDR2 YYDKDF (reference sequence). The CDR3 totals 15 residues. The ends were cut back, 7 bases at V and 1 base at J, with 13 bases in the middle. CDR3 DNA: TGTGCCACCAACTACTCTAGATGGAACACCGGGGAGCTGTTTTTT. Amino acids: CATNYSRWNTGELFF.

The chain carries TRBV7-6 and TRBJ2-3; 14 bases line up with TRBD2. The V gene's germline CDR1 is SGHVS and CDR2 FNYEAQ. With V trimmed by 7 bases and J by 4 bases, 13 bases remained unmatched. This CDR3 has 18 amino acids. The CDR3 sequence: CASTVHGLAGGFSDTQYF. The CDR3 coding sequence is TGTGCCAGCACCGTTCACGGACTAGCGGGAGGATTCTCAGATACGCAGTATTTT.

The CDR3 DNA reads TGTGCCTGGGCCCCAGGGGAATGGACTGAAGCTTTCTTT. Translated: CAWAPGEWTEAFF. The J gene is TRBJ1-1, the V gene TRBV30; D is possibly TRBD1 (6 bases). Germline V gene data show CDR1 as GTSNPN and CDR2 as SVGIG (reference sequence). There are 13 residues in the CDR3. V gave up 5 bases and J gave up 5 bases, with 15 bases separating them.

This sequence joins TRBV19 and TRBJ1-3, with 7 bases fitting TRBD1. With V trimmed by 4 bases and J by 2 bases, 5 bases remained unmatched. The CDR3 is made up of 15 amino acids. Per the germline V gene, CDR1 is LNHDA and CDR2 is SQIVND (reference sequence). The DNA of the CDR3 is TGTGCCAGTAGTAGAGACAGGGCCCCTGGAAACACCATATATTTT. As protein: CASSRDRAPGNTIYF.

The rearrangement uses TRBV11-3 and TRBJ2-6, with TRBD1 matching over 7 bases. The CDR3 is made up of 15 amino acids. J lost 4 bases, V lost 8 bases, and 8 bases had no gene match. In germline, CDR1 is SGHNT, CDR2 YENEEA. CDR3 sequence reads: CASRRQGAGANVLTF. The CDR3 nucleotides are TGTGCCAGCCGAAGACAGGGTGCGGGGGCCAACGTCCTGACTTTC.

The chain combines TRBV9 with TRBJ2-2; 9 nucleotides agree with TRBD2. Germline loops: CDR1 SGDLS, CDR2 YYNGEE. V shed 4 bases and J 7 bases; nucleotides not matched to a gene: 11. The CDR3 spans 16 residues. The CDR3 region is CASSPQGGGAGGELFF. DNA of the CDR3: TGTGCCAGCAGCCCCCAGGGCGGGGGGGCTGGCGGGGAGCTGTTTTTT.

This clone appeared a single time. This chain joins TRBV29-1 and TRBJ2-3; D assignment may be TRBD1 or TRBD2 (5 bases each). The germline V gene encodes CDR1 SQVTM and CDR2 ANQGSEA. V shed 3 bases and J shed 2 bases, with 21 bases lying between them. This CDR3 region has 17 residues. The CDR3 sequence: CSVEASGHLGPTDTQYF. CDR3 coding DNA: TGCAGCGTTGAGGCCAGCGGCCATTTGGGGCCCACAGATACGCAGTATTTT.

The chain uses TRBV2 and TRBJ2-3, with TRBD2 as a possible D gene (6 bases). CDR1 and CDR2 from the germline V gene are SNHLY and FYNNEI. This CDR3 region has 19 residues. Deletions cut 0 bases from V and 1 base from J, with 20 bases between. CDR3 DNA: TGTGCCAGCAGTGAAGCCGGTCTTGGGGGGTTGGGAGGCACAGATACGCAGTATTTT. As protein: CASSEAGLGGLGGTDTQYF. The complete variable domain, with remaining parts taken from reference TRBV2 and TRBJ2-3, reads EPEVTQTPSHQVTQMGQEVILRCVPISNHLYFYWYRQILGQKVEFLVSFYNNEISEKSEIFDDQFSVERPDGSNFTLKIRSTKLEDSAMYFCASSEAGLGGLGGTDTQYFGPGTRLTVL.

This clone was picked up one time. The chain links TRBV18 to TRBJ1-2, with TRBD1 identical over 7 bases. Germline CDR1 reads KGHSH; CDR2 reads LQKENI. V lost 0 bases and J lost 2; bases outside the gene matches: 0. This CDR3 has 14 residues. As DNA, the CDR3 is TGTGCCAGCTCACCACCACAGGGGAACTATGGCTACACCTTC. Protein product: CASSPPQGNYGYTF.

The chain is built from TRBV2 and TRBJ1-2; D gene unclear. There are 13 residues in the CDR3. With 4 bases removed from V and 2 bases from J, the gap between germline ends came to 8 bases. Per the germline V gene, CDR1 is SNHLY and CDR2 is FYNNEI. CDR3 DNA: TGTGCCAGCAGTGTTCCGGGAAACTATGGCTACACCTTC. Its protein product is CASSVPGNYGYTF.